The sample holds a few counts of the clone carrying this T cell receptor (beta chain). What it binds is not known. Treg sorting used a CD4+CD25+CD127-/low gate. After constant-region reverse-primer amplification, full-length variable regions underwent semi-nested PCR with Nested Universal Primer A. From the 5' RACE reads, TCRdb called clonotypes with MiXCR, one entry per CDR3 protein. Of some 30,000 distinct CDR3 sequences listed, approximately 30% are singletons. Trimming at V came to 4 bases and at J to 4 bases, leaving 4 bases not matched to a gene. Germline lookup yields CDR1 SGHRS and CDR2 YFSETQ. The CDR3 loop spans 14 amino acids. Study-wide results and caveats: The TCR gene usage of tumor memory CD4+ T cells clustered together with blood and lymph node memory CD4+ cells and with lymph node naive CD4+ cells. Tumor Treg TCRs overlapped most with tumor naive CD4+ cells.

The chain joins TRBV5-1 to TRBJ2-1, with 8 nucleotides matching TRBD1. The clonotype was recovered from a female donor with breast cancer. The sample taken for sequencing was tumor-infiltrating Tregs sorted from the breast tumor. As DNA, the CDR3 is TGCGCCAGCAGCCCCCGACAGGGGTACAATGAGCAGTTCTTC. This gives the protein CASSPRQGYNEQFF.